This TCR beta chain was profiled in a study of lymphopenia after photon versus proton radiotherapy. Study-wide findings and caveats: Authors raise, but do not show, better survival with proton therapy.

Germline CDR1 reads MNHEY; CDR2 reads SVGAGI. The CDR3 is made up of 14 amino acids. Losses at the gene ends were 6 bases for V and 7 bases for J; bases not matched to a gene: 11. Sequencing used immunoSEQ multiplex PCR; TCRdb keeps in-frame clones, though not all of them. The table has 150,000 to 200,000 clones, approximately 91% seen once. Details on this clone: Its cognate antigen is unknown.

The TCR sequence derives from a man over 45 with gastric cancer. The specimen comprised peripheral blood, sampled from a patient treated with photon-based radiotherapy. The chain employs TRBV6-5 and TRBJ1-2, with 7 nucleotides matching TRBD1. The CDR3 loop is CASRTTQGVGGYTF. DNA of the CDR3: TGTGCCAGCAGGACTACCCAGGGGGTCGGTGGCTACACCTTC.